This T cell receptor (beta chain) was found in a study of blood T cell repertoires in COVID-19. Sequencing was performed with immunoSEQ multiplex PCR; in TCRdb, only in-frame clones are kept and a portion is missing. Altogether some 150,000 clones are present, more than 65% being singletons, with the ten largest covering approximately 7.1%. The CDR3 sequence is 15 residues long. V lost 5 bases and J 3 bases, leaving 14 bases between the germline ends. Looked up from germline, CDR1 is SGHTS and CDR2 is YDEGEE. The genes are TRBV5-8 and TRBJ1-4; D is uncertain. Sequencing used peripheral blood. This clonotype was sampled from a woman in her forties or fifties in a cohort sampled during active or convalescent COVID-19. For the CDR3, the DNA is TGTGCCAGCAGTAAAAGACACAACCCTAATGAAAAACTGTTTTTT. It encodes CASSKRHNPNEKLFF.